The 21 T cell receptor beta chains given below trace back to one sample, sequenced in a study of blood T cell repertoires in COVID-19. Assay: immunoSEQ multiplex PCR; the TCRdb copy retains only in-frame clones and omits some. Of tens of thousands of clones listed, roughly 86% are singletons. The sequenced sample was peripheral blood. These receptors all stem from a man in his fifties or sixties with active COVID-19.

The V gene is TRBV6-6, the J gene TRBJ2-1; TRBD1 matches at 7 bases. The V segment lost 7 bases and the J segment 3 bases; nucleotides outside the gene matches: 6. The germline gives CDR1 MNHNY, CDR2 SVGAGI (reference sequence). The CDR3 is made up of 14 amino acids. CDR3 bases: TGTGCCAGCATTACAGGGGCGGACTACAATGAGCAGTTCTTC. Its protein is CASITGADYNEQFF.

This chain joins TRBV9 and TRBJ1-1, with 8 bases fitting TRBD1. V was clipped by 2 bases and J by 4 bases; unmatched bases: 7. The CDR3 spans 15 residues. Germline lookup yields CDR1 SGDLS and CDR2 YYNGEE. The CDR3 region is CASSVDQGAGTEAFF. In DNA, the CDR3 is TGTGCCAGCAGCGTTGATCAGGGGGCAGGCACTGAAGCTTTCTTT.

V usage is TRBV10-3 and J usage is TRBJ1-6; D might be TRBD1 (5 bases). Germline CDR1 is ENHRY and CDR2 is SYGVKD. Deletions cut 6 bases from V and 1 base from J, with 13 bases between. The CDR3 is made up of 16 amino acids. As DNA, the CDR3 is TGTGCCATCAGCACAGGCTCCGGTTCCTATAATTCACCCCTCCACTTT. It encodes CAISTGSGSYNSPLHF.

This chain's CDR3 is CASSEGTNYGYTF. The DNA for the CDR3 is TGTGCCAGCAGTGAGGGCACCAACTATGGCTACACCTTC. J is TRBJ1-2 and V is TRBV9; D unclear. V lost 5 bases to trimming and J lost 2 bases, with 10 bases between them. The length of the CDR3 is 13 residues. The germline V gene has CDR1 SGDLS and CDR2 YYNGEE.

The chain recombines TRBV4-2 with TRBJ2-7; D is unresolved. This CDR3 region has 11 residues. Per the germline V gene, CDR1 is LGHNA and CDR2 is YNFKEQ. The V end lost 4 bases, the J end lost 3 bases, and 4 bases lay between the germline ends. CDR3: CASSPGYEQYF. The CDR3 region has the DNA TGTGCCAGCAGCCCCGGCTACGAGCAGTACTTC.

The CDR3 region has the DNA TGTGCCAGCAGCGCAGTTCTGGGCAGGGTGGACACCGGGGAGCTGTTTTTT. This translates into CASSAVLGRVDTGELFF. The rearrangement uses TRBV9 and TRBJ2-2, with D maybe TRBD1 (5 bases). The CDR3 spans 17 residues. The ends were cut back, 3 bases at V and 3 bases at J, with 18 bases in the middle. The V gene's germline CDR1 is SGDLS and CDR2 YYNGEE. Full variable domain (remainder filled in from reference TRBV9 and TRBJ2-2): DSGVTQTPKHLITATGQRVTLRCSPRSGDLSVYWYQQSLDQGLQFLIQYYNGEERAKGNILERFSAQQFPDLHSELNLSSLELGDSALYFCASSAVLGRVDTGELFFGEGSRLTVL.

In its sample, this clone was seen once. This chain uses TRBV28 with TRBJ1-2; 10 bases map to TRBD1. The CDR3 is 14 residues long. Germline values: CDR1 MDHEN, CDR2 SYDVKM. With 7 bases clipped from V and 4 bases from J, the junction kept 6 bases outside the gene matches. DNA for the CDR3: TGTGCCAGCATCCGACAGGGGGCTTCCTATGGCTACACCTTC. It translates to CASIRQGASYGYTF.

The V call is TRBV5-1, the J call TRBJ2-3; D remains unclear. Trimming shortened V by 1 base and J by 2 bases, and 8 bases separated the two germline ends. Germline CDR1 is SGHRS and CDR2 is YFSETQ. The CDR3 length is 14 residues. In DNA form, the CDR3 reads TGCGCCAGCAGCTTGACAGCCTACACAGATACGCAGTATTTT. This codes for CASSLTAYTDTQYF.

The rearrangement joins TRBV7-3 to TRBJ1-2; D is uncertain. This CDR3 has 16 residues. CDR1 and CDR2 from the germline V gene are SGHTA and FQGTGA. Deletions cut 8 bases from V and 7 bases from J, with 26 bases between. This CDR3 reads CASSGGGDPTLGGYTF. The CDR3 bases are TGTGCCAGCTCTGGAGGCGGGGATCCCACTTTGGGTGGCTACACCTTC.

The CDR3 sequence is CASSLARQANEKLFF. CDR3 sequence (DNA): TGTGCCAGCAGCTTAGCTAGACAGGCTAATGAAAAACTGTTTTTT. The J gene is TRBJ1-4, the V gene TRBV7-2; D is perhaps TRBD1 (6 bases). The CDR3 spans 15 residues. Germline loops: CDR1 SGHTA, CDR2 FQGNSA. Trimming shortened V by 0 bases and J by 3 bases, and 8 bases separated the two germline ends.

The chain is built from TRBV5-1 and TRBJ2-5; no clear D. This CDR3 is built from 16 residues. Germline V gene lookup returns CDR1 SGHRS and CDR2 YFSETQ. Between the trimmed V and J ends, which lost 1 base and 1 base, there was a span of 14 bases. CDR3 nucleotide sequence: TGCGCCAGCAGCTTGCGGGTCGCGGAGATCCAAGAGACCCAGTACTTC. Translation gives CASSLRVAEIQETQYF.

The CDR3 nucleotides are TGTGCCAGCTCACCCCGACTAGCGGGTACCTACGAGCAGTACTTC. Translation gives CASSPRLAGTYEQYF. This chain joins TRBV18 and TRBJ2-7, with TRBD2 matching 10 bases. Germline CDR1 is KGHSH and CDR2 is LQKENI. After removal of 3 bases from V and 2 bases from J, the junction contained 4 bases not matched to a gene. The CDR3 contains 15 residues.

V usage is TRBV6-5 and J usage is TRBJ1-2; no definite D call. CDR1 and CDR2 from the germline V gene are MNHEY and SVGAGI. The CDR3 is made up of 12 amino acids. V gave up 6 bases and J gave up 5 bases, with 10 bases separating them. CDR3 DNA sequence: TGTGCCAGCAGGGAGGGTGGGTATGGCTACACCTTC. It translates to CASREGGYGYTF.

CDR3 DNA sequence: TGTGCCAGTAGGGGGGCCCGCGGCTACGAGCAGTTCTTC. Translation gives CASRGARGYEQFF. The rearrangement joins TRBV19 to TRBJ2-1, with D maybe TRBD1 (6 bases). The V gene's germline CDR1 is LNHDA and CDR2 SQIVND (reference sequence). Trimming cost V 6 bases and J 10 bases, with 16 bases left between them. This CDR3 is built from 13 residues.

The chain recombines TRBV3-1 (or the pseudogene TRBV3-2) with TRBJ2-2, with D possibly matching TRBD1 (5 bases). Deletions cut 5 bases from V and 6 bases from J, with 10 bases between. The CDR3 sequence is 13 residues long. The germline V gene has CDR1 LGHDT and CDR2 YNNKEL (reference sequence). The CDR3 DNA reads TGTGCCAGCAGCTTCCAAGGGGCCGGGGAGCTGTTTTTT. Residues: CASSFQGAGELFF.

V gene TRBV12-3 or TRBV12-4 combines with J gene TRBJ2-2, with D perhaps TRBD2 (6 bases). The germline V and J ends were trimmed by 3 bases and 5 bases, with 7 bases remaining between them. The CDR3 is 13 residues long. The CDR3 nucleotides are TGTGCCAGCAGTTTCGGGGGAACCGGGGAGCTGTTTTTT. This sequence encodes CASSFGGTGELFF.

The chain has TRBV6-5 and TRBJ1-2; 7 bases are shared with TRBD1. This CDR3 contains 14 residues. The germline CDR1 and CDR2 sequences are MNHEY and SVGAGI. Losses at the gene ends were 5 bases for V and 2 bases for J; bases not matched to a gene: 5. In DNA, the CDR3 is TGTGCCAGCAGTAGCATGACAGGGAACTATGGCTACACCTTC. Translated, it gives CASSSMTGNYGYTF.

This chain uses TRBV2 with TRBJ2-5; D gene unclear. The germline gives CDR1 SNHLY, CDR2 FYNNEI. This CDR3 comprises 12 residues. V lost 6 bases and J 5 bases, leaving 10 bases between the germline ends. For the CDR3, the DNA is TGTGCCAGCAGGATAGCCGGGGAGACCCAGTACTTC. Translating it yields CASRIAGETQYF. Together with reference TRBV2 and TRBJ2-5, the CDR3 gives the full variable domain: EPEVTQTPSHQVTQMGQEVILRCVPISNHLYFYWYRQILGQKVEFLVSFYNNEISEKSEIFDDQFSVERPDGSNFTLKIRSTKLEDSAMYFCASRIAGETQYFGPGTRLLVL.

This chain uses TRBV23-1 with TRBJ2-2, with D possibly matching TRBD2 (7 bases). TRBV23-1 falls under the ORF class, with uncertain function. The length of the CDR3 is 16 residues. V gave up 0 bases and J gave up 5 bases, with 13 bases separating them. As DNA, the CDR3 is TGCGCCAGCAGTCAATCCGCGGGGGCGAGAACCGGGGAGCTGTTTTTT. Translation: CASSQSAGARTGELFF.

This clone showed up just once. The chain employs TRBV6-6 and TRBJ1-2; tentatively, D is TRBD1 (6 bases). There are 14 residues in the CDR3. From germline, CDR1 is MNHNY and CDR2 SVGAGI (reference sequence). The V gene lost 7 bases and the J gene lost 4 bases, with 16 bases spanning the gap. This CDR3 reads CASTPRGGFYGYTF. CDR3 DNA sequence: TGTGCCAGCACCCCACGTGGGGGCTTCTATGGCTACACCTTC.

J is TRBJ2-7 and V is TRBV5-1, with D possibly matching TRBD1 (6 bases). Looked up from germline, CDR1 is SGHRS and CDR2 is YFSETQ. This CDR3 has 13 amino acids. The germline V and J ends were trimmed by 1 base and 6 bases, with 11 bases remaining between them. CDR3 amino acids: CASSLMGAGEQYF. Here the CDR3 DNA reads TGCGCCAGCAGCTTGATGGGGGCGGGCGAGCAGTACTTC.